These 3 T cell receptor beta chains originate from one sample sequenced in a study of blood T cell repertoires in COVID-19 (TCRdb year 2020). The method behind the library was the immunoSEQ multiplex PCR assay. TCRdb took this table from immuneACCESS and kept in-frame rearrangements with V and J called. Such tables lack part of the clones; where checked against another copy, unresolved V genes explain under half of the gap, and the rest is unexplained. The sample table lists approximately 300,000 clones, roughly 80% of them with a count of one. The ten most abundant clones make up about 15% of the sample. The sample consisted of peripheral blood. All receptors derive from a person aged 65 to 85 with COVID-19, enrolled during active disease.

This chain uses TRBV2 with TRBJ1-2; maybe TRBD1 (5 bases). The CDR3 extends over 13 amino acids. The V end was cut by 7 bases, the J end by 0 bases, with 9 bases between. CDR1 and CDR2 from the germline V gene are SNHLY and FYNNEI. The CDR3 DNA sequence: TGTGCCAGCAATCCGACAGCTAACTATGGCTACACCTTC. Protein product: CASNPTANYGYTF.

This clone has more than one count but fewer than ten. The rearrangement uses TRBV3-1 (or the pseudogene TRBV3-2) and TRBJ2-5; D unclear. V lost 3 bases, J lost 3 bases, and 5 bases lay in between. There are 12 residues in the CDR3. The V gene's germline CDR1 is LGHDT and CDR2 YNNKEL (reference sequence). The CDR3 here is CASSHLEETQYF. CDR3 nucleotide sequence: TGTGCCAGCAGCCATCTTGAAGAGACCCAGTACTTC.

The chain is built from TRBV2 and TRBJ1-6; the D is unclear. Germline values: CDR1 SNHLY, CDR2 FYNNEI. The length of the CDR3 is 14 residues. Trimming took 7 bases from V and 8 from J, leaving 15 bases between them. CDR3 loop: CASTRYTRDSPLHF. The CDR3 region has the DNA TGTGCCAGCACTCGTTATACGAGGGATTCACCCCTCCACTTT.